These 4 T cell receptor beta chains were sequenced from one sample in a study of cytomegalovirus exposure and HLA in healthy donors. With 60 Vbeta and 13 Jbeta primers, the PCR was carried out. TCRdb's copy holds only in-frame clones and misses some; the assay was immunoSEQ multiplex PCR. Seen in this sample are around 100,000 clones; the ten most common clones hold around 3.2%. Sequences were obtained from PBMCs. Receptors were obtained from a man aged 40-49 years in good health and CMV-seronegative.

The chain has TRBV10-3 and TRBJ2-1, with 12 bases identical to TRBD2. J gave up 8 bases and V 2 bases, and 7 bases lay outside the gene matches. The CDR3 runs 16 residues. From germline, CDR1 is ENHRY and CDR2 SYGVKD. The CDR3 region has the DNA TGTGCCATCAGTGAGGGGCTAGCGGGGGGGAGGCATGAGCAGTTCTTC. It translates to CAISEGLAGGRHEQFF.

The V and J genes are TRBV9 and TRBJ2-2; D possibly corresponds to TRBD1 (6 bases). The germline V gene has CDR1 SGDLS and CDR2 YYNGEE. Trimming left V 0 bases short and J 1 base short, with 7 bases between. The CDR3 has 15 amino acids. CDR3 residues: CASSVVQGNTGELFF. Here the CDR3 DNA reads TGTGCCAGCAGCGTAGTACAGGGGAACACCGGGGAGCTGTTTTTT.

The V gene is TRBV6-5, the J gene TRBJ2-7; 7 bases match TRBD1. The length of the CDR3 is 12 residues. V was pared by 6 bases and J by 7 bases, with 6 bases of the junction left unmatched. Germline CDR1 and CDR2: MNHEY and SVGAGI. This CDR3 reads CASRTGLLEQYF. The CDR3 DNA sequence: TGTGCCAGCAGGACAGGGTTGTTGGAGCAGTACTTC.

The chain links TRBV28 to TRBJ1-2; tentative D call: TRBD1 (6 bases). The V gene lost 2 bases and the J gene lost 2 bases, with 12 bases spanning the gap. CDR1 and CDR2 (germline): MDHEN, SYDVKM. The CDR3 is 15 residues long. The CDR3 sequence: CASSLPGHPNYGYTF. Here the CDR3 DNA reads TGTGCCAGCAGTTTACCGGGACATCCGAACTATGGCTACACCTTC.